This passage covers 21 T cell receptor beta chains from one sample sequenced in a study of blood T cells in healthy people across ages. Using a J-beta primer mix together with a sample-barcoded 5' primer, a second PCR was run for roughly 7 to 11 cycles. TCRdb redid the calling of the 5' RACE reads with MiXCR, one entry per CDR3 protein. The sample shows 600,000 or so distinct CDR3 sequences, 20% to 25% of them seen only once. The source material was blood. Receptors originate from a man between 65 and 79 years old in good health.

The J gene is TRBJ1-5, the V gene TRBV18; D remains ambiguous. This CDR3 is built from 16 residues. The germline V gene encodes CDR1 KGHSH and CDR2 LQKENI. Trimming took off 1 base at V and 2 bases at J, with 12 bases between the two ends. The CDR3 sequence: CASSPLGGQGNQPQHF. CDR3 DNA: TGTGCCAGCTCACCACTGGGCGGGCAAGGCAATCAGCCCCAGCATTTT.

The chain couples TRBV5-1 to TRBJ1-4; TRBD1 aligns across 10 bases. Germline-derived CDR1 and CDR2 are SGHRS and YFSETQ. This CDR3 region has 14 residues. V gave up 4 bases and J gave up 6 bases; unmatched junction bases: 3. CDR3 protein: CASSPGTGDEKLFF. The CDR3 DNA reads as TGCGCCAGCAGCCCCGGGACAGGGGATGAAAAACTGTTTTTT.

J is TRBJ2-3 and V is TRBV7-8; D is perhaps TRBD1 or TRBD2 (5 bases each). V was trimmed by 8 bases and J by 1 base, leaving 13 bases between them. From germline, CDR1 is SGHVS and CDR2 FQNEAQ. The CDR3 length is 14 residues. This CDR3 is CASSSWDRTDTQYF. The DNA of the CDR3 is TGTGCCAGCTCATCTTGGGACCGCACAGATACGCAGTATTTT. Full variable domain (remainder filled in from reference TRBV7-8 and TRBJ2-3): GAGVSQSPRYKVAKRGQDVALRCDPISGHVSLFWYQQALGQGPEFLTYFQNEAQLDKSGLPSDRFFAERPEGSVSTLKIQRTQQEDSAVYLCASSSWDRTDTQYFGPGTRLTVL.

This clonotype was detected only a few times. V is TRBV6-5 and J is TRBJ1-1; TRBD1 might be the D (5 bases). This CDR3 contains 14 residues. V shed 0 bases and J shed 2 bases, with 7 bases lying between them. Germline lookup yields CDR1 MNHEY and CDR2 SVGAGI. This chain's CDR3 is CASSYSDSNTEAFF. The CDR3 nucleotides are TGTGCCAGCAGTTACTCTGACAGTAACACTGAAGCTTTCTTT.

This clonotype appeared a few times. The rearrangement uses TRBV18 and TRBJ2-5; D is ambiguous. The J call may be mistaken, given a closer DNA end match to TRBJ2-7. The CDR3 is made up of 14 amino acids. Germline CDR1 reads KGHSH; CDR2 reads LQKENI. The CDR3, as DNA: TGTGCCAGCTCACCAGGCAGTCCGGACTACGAGCAGTACTTC. It is translated as CASSPGSPDYEQYF.

This clonotype was counted a single time. This chain uses TRBV10-3 with TRBJ2-1; TRBD2 aligns across 12 bases. This CDR3 is built from 15 residues. J lost 5 bases, V lost 2 bases, and 1 base had no gene match. Germline CDR1 and CDR2: ENHRY and SYGVKD. The CDR3 bases are TGTGCCATCAGTGAGAGACTAGCGGGAGACAATGAGCAGTTCTTC. As protein: CAISERLAGDNEQFF.

The V and J genes are TRBV7-2 and TRBJ2-5, with 13 bases matching TRBD2. Near its end, the DNA agrees better with TRBJ2-1, so the J call may be wrong. The CDR3 is made up of 15 amino acids. Germline V gene sequence: CDR1 SGHTA, CDR2 FQGNSA. The CDR3 region has the DNA TGTGCCAGCAGCGTACTAGCGGGAGGGACGGATGAGCAGTTCTTC. Its protein product is CASSVLAGGTDEQFF.

The V gene is TRBV3-1, the J gene TRBJ1-2; D gene unclear. This CDR3 has 11 amino acids. Trimming took off 0 bases at V and 8 bases at J, with 4 bases between the two ends. CDR1 is LGHDT and CDR2 is YNNKEL in the germline V gene (reference sequence). The DNA of the CDR3 is TGTGCCAGCAGCCAAGATTTGGGCTACACCTTC. Protein product: CASSQDLGYTF. Full variable domain (outside the CDR3, taken from reference TRBV3-1 and TRBJ1-2): DTAVSQTPKYLVTQMGNDKSIKCEQNLGHDTMYWYKQDSKKFLKIMFSYNNKELIINETVPNRFSPKSPDKAHLNLHINSLELGDSAVYFCASSQDLGYTFGSGTRLTVV.

The chain is built from TRBV2 and TRBJ2-5; the D is unclear. V was trimmed by 6 bases and J by 5 bases, leaving 10 bases between them. Germline assignment: CDR1 SNHLY and CDR2 FYNNEI. The CDR3 is 12 residues long. This CDR3 reads CASSRVSETQYF. In DNA form, the CDR3 reads TGTGCCAGCAGCAGAGTAAGCGAGACCCAGTACTTC.

The chain carries TRBV9 and TRBJ2-5, with TRBD1 matching 7 bases. This CDR3 region has 17 residues. V was clipped by 2 bases and J by 1 base; unmatched bases: 11. Germline CDR1 SGDLS, CDR2 YYNGEE. This CDR3 reads CASSVGPRGIGQETQYF. CDR3 DNA: TGTGCCAGCAGCGTCGGTCCCAGGGGGATAGGCCAAGAGACCCAGTACTTC.

This clonotype was seen a few times. The chain has TRBV20-1 and TRBJ1-4; 8 positions agree with TRBD1. This CDR3 is 13 amino acids long. V lost 7 bases to trimming and J lost 8 bases; unmatched junction nucleotides: 9. Per germline, CDR1 DFQATT and CDR2 SNEGSKA (reference sequence). In nucleotides, the CDR3 is TGCAGTGGCCTTTCAGGGGGCGGAGAAAAACTGTTTTTT. Its translation is CSGLSGGGEKLFF.

This clonotype was counted only a few times. The chain employs TRBV9 and TRBJ2-2, with D uncertain. This CDR3 contains 15 residues. V dropped 0 bases and J dropped 0 bases, with 6 bases sitting between them. Per germline, CDR1 SGDLS and CDR2 YYNGEE. In DNA form, the CDR3 reads TGTGCCAGCAGCGTAGGTGACTCGAACACCGGGGAGCTGTTTTTT. Amino acid sequence: CASSVGDSNTGELFF. Combining the CDR3 with reference TRBV9 and TRBJ2-2 gives the whole variable domain DSGVTQTPKHLITATGQRVTLRCSPRSGDLSVYWYQQSLDQGLQFLIQYYNGEERAKGNILERFSAQQFPDLHSELNLSSLELGDSALYFCASSVGDSNTGELFFGEGSRLTVL.

The rearrangement joins TRBV5-6 to TRBJ2-3, with 10 bases fitting TRBD2. The CDR3 spans 15 residues. V trimming: 1 base; J trimming: 7 bases; junction bases outside the gene matches: 6. Germline CDR1 is SGHDT and CDR2 is YYEEEE. DNA of the CDR3: TGTGCCAGCAGCTTGTGGGGGACTAGCGCTTATACGCAGTATTTT. Its translation is CASSLWGTSAYTQYF.

This clonotype has more than one count but fewer than ten. The chain couples TRBV20-1 to TRBJ2-1; TRBD2 matches at 7 bases. Trimming took 5 bases from V and 4 from J; bases not matched to a gene: 8. Looked up from germline, CDR1 is DFQATT and CDR2 is SNEGSKA (reference sequence). The CDR3 extends over 14 amino acids. DNA of the CDR3: TGCAGTGCTTCGCGGGAGAGCCTTTACAATGAGCAGTTCTTC. Protein sequence: CSASRESLYNEQFF.

This chain joins TRBV4-3 and TRBJ1-2; possible D gene TRBD1, 5 bases. The CDR3 contains 15 residues. The ends were cut back, 4 bases at V and 2 bases at J, with 14 bases in the middle. The germline CDR1 and CDR2 sequences are LGHNA and YSLEER. The CDR3 nucleotides are TGCGCCAGCAGCCGAGATTTGACAGACAACTATGGCTACACCTTC. Protein product: CASSRDLTDNYGYTF.

The chain is built from TRBV20-1 and TRBJ2-3; 9 nucleotides line up with TRBD1. CDR3 length equals 15 residues. The germline gives CDR1 DFQATT, CDR2 SNEGSKA (reference sequence). J was trimmed by 4 bases and V by 6 bases; bases with no gene match: 11. As DNA, the CDR3 is TGCAGTGCCGACCGACAGGGGGTGAACCCAGATACGCAGTATTTT. It is translated as CSADRQGVNPDTQYF.

This clonotype appeared a few times. The rearrangement joins TRBV5-1 to TRBJ2-2; 7 bases fit TRBD1. CDR1 and CDR2 (germline): SGHRS, YFSETQ. This CDR3 has 13 residues. Trimming cost V 5 bases and J 6 bases; bases outside gene matches: 4. The CDR3 loop is CASRETGSGELFF. CDR3 in DNA: TGCGCCAGCAGAGAGACAGGGTCCGGGGAGCTGTTTTTT.

This clonotype has only a few counts. V and J are TRBV3-1 and TRBJ2-5; D is uncertain. This CDR3 region has 15 residues. The V and J ends lost 2 bases and 5 bases respectively, with 15 bases between them. Germline-derived CDR1 and CDR2 are LGHDT and YNNKEL (reference sequence). CDR3 nucleotides: TGTGCCAGCAGCCAACGCGTATCGGTCGATGAGACCCAGTACTTC. Protein sequence: CASSQRVSVDETQYF.

This clonotype appeared a few times. The chain has TRBV11-2 and TRBJ2-1; the match to TRBD2 covers 11 bases. The CDR3 is 20 residues long. Germline V gene sequence: CDR1 SGHAT, CDR2 FQNNGV. V was pared by 5 bases and J by 5 bases, with 20 bases of the junction left unmatched. CDR3 region: CASSRSPIAGGPLGHNEQFF. Here the CDR3 DNA reads TGTGCCAGCAGCCGTTCGCCTATAGCGGGAGGGCCTTTGGGACACAATGAGCAGTTCTTC.

The chain couples TRBV13 to TRBJ2-3, with 7 bases matching TRBD2. Germline CDR1 PRHDT, CDR2 FYEKMQ (reference sequence). Trimming cost V 5 bases and J 2 bases; bases outside gene matches: 13. CDR3 size: 17 residues. CDR3 region: CASSVSGPAAHTDTQYF. The DNA of the CDR3 is TGTGCCAGCAGCGTTAGCGGGCCAGCCGCCCACACAGATACGCAGTATTTT.

The chain's CDR3 is CARIRDSPLHF. The CDR3 DNA reads TGTGCCAGGATCAGGGATTCACCCCTCCACTTT. The chain joins TRBV12-3 or TRBV12-4 to TRBJ1-6; possibly TRBD1 for D (5 bases). V was cut by 9 bases and J by 8 bases, with 8 bases left in between. The CDR3 has 11 residues.